Below are 32 T cell receptor beta chains sequenced from a single sample in a study of cytomegalovirus exposure and HLA in healthy donors. The PCR made use of 60 Vbeta and 13 Jbeta primers. TCRdb's copy holds only in-frame clones and misses some; the assay was immunoSEQ multiplex PCR. The sample shows approximately 89,000 clones, 85% of them seen only once. Sequenced material: PBMCs. The receptors originated from a man aged 40-49 years in good health and CMV-seropositive.

J is TRBJ2-3 and V is TRBV19, with D perhaps matching TRBD2 (6 bases). This CDR3 spans 15 amino acids. V dropped 5 bases and J dropped 3 bases, with 15 bases sitting between them. CDR1 and CDR2 from the germline V gene are LNHDA and SQIVND (reference sequence). This chain's CDR3 is CASSSLPGRTDTQYF. The CDR3 region has the DNA TGTGCCAGTAGTTCCCTCCCTGGGAGGACAGATACGCAGTATTTT.

The chain couples TRBV11-2 to TRBJ2-3; possibly TRBD2 for D (5 bases). Germline CDR1 and CDR2: SGHAT and FQNNGV. V lost 1 base and J lost 6, with 17 bases in between. The CDR3 loop spans 16 amino acids. CDR3 in amino acids: CASSLVDYPSLDTQYF. The CDR3 DNA sequence: TGTGCCAGCAGCTTAGTTGACTATCCGTCCCTGGATACGCAGTATTTT.

This sequence joins TRBV5-5 and TRBJ2-1; perhaps TRBD1 as D (5 bases). Trimming removed 4 bases from V and 3 bases from J, with 17 bases in between. The CDR3 is 16 residues long. Germline V gene lookup returns CDR1 SGHKS and CDR2 YYEKEE (reference sequence). CDR3 region: CASSESEAGYYNEQFF. As DNA, the CDR3 is TGTGCCAGCAGCGAAAGTGAGGCAGGGTACTACAATGAGCAGTTCTTC.

The table lists this clone with a count of one. The rearrangement joins TRBV4-1 to TRBJ2-6; 8 bases match TRBD1. This CDR3 has 18 amino acids. CDR1 and CDR2 from the germline V gene are MGHRA and YSYEKL. The V gene end was trimmed by 0 bases and the J gene end by 0 bases; junction bases not matched to a gene: 4. CDR3 protein: CASSQDYRGYSGANVLTF. The DNA for the CDR3 is TGCGCCAGCAGCCAAGATTACAGGGGGTACTCTGGGGCCAACGTCCTGACTTTC.

This sequence joins TRBV6-6 and TRBJ2-1; 8 positions agree with TRBD2. This CDR3 is built from 14 residues. Germline CDR1 reads MNHNY; CDR2 reads SVGAGI (reference sequence). Trimming took 7 bases from V and 6 from J; bases not matched to a gene: 8. As DNA, the CDR3 is TGTGCCAGCACTCCGGCGGGAGGCTCCAATGAGCAGTTCTTC. It specifies CASTPAGGSNEQFF.

CDR3 region: CASSRQLAGGTDTQYF. CDR3 sequence (DNA): TGTGCCAGCAGCCGCCAACTAGCGGGGGGCACAGATACGCAGTATTTT. The chain combines TRBV14 with TRBJ2-3, with TRBD2 identical over 11 bases. V dropped 4 bases and J dropped 1; count of bases not matched to a gene: 4. Per the germline V gene, CDR1 is SGHDN and CDR2 is FVKESK. CDR3 length: 16 residues.

The genes are TRBV6-5 and TRBJ1-4; D ambiguous. This CDR3 is built from 13 residues. Germline values: CDR1 MNHEY, CDR2 SVGAGI. Trimming took off 9 bases at V and 5 bases at J, with 13 bases between the two ends. The CDR3 here is CASLAPGNEKLFF. CDR3 sequence (DNA): TGTGCCAGTCTCGCCCCGGGGAATGAAAAACTGTTTTTT.

The CDR3 DNA follows: TGTGCCAGCAGTTTGGGGCAGGCTCAAGGCAATCAGCCCCAGCATTTT. This translates into CASSLGQAQGNQPQHF. The chain links TRBV28 to TRBJ1-5; possible D gene TRBD1, 5 bases. This CDR3 is 16 amino acids long. Germline CDR1 and CDR2: MDHEN and SYDVKM. Trimming shortened V by 3 bases and J by 2 bases, and 14 bases separated the two germline ends.

The chain is built from TRBV4-1 and TRBJ2-3; D is unresolved. The CDR3 sequence is 13 residues long. The V gene lost 5 bases and the J gene lost 5 bases, with 11 bases spanning the gap. The germline V gene encodes CDR1 MGHRA and CDR2 YSYEKL. The CDR3 protein is CASSYPSEDTQYF. The CDR3, as DNA: TGCGCCAGCAGCTATCCCTCAGAAGATACGCAGTATTTT.

The CDR3 reads CASSFAGKDYGYTF. Written as DNA, the CDR3 is TGTGCCAGCAGTTTTGCAGGGAAGGACTATGGCTACACCTTC. J is TRBJ1-2 and V is TRBV27; D possibly corresponds to TRBD1 (5 bases). Trimming stripped 3 bases from V and 3 bases from J, with 11 bases between. The germline V gene encodes CDR1 MNHEY and CDR2 SMNVEV (reference sequence). This CDR3 region has 14 residues.

The J gene is TRBJ1-5, the V gene TRBV28; 7 positions match TRBD1. Germline-derived CDR1 and CDR2 are MDHEN and SYDVKM. The trim removed 5 bases at V and 1 base at J, leaving 5 bases unmatched. The CDR3 loop spans 15 amino acids. CDR3 DNA: TGTGCCAGCAGTAACAGGGGAGGCAGCAATCAGCCCCAGCATTTT. Translation: CASSNRGGSNQPQHF. The full variable domain, its missing parts supplied by reference TRBV28 and TRBJ1-5, is DVKVTQSSRYLVKRTGEKVFLECVQDMDHENMFWYRQDPGLGLRLIYFSYDVKMKEKGDIPEGYSVSREKKERFSLILESASTNQTSMYLCASSNRGGSNQPQHFGDGTRLSIL.

This clone came up once. The V gene is TRBV21-1, the J gene TRBJ2-5; TRBD2 is the table's D call and was not checked against the DNA. TRBV21-1 is recorded as a pseudogene. The CDR3 loop spans 17 amino acids. The chain's CDR3 is CASSKGPREGLEETQYF. CDR3 DNA sequence: TGTGCCAGCAGCAAAGGGCCCCGGGAGGGCCTTGAAGAGACCCAGTACTTC.

The chain is built from TRBV25-1 and TRBJ1-2; TRBD1 is a possible D gene (6 bases). Germline-derived CDR1 and CDR2 are MGHDK and SYGVNS. There are 14 residues in the CDR3. Trimming removed 6 bases at V and 3 bases at J, with 14 bases between. The CDR3 DNA reads as TGTGCCAGCAGCCCAAGTCCAGGGGACTATGGCTACACCTTC. It specifies CASSPSPGDYGYTF.

The rearrangement links TRBV6-5 to TRBJ1-3; D call uncertain. Germline lookup yields CDR1 MNHEY and CDR2 SVGAGI. This CDR3 region has 16 residues. Trimming took 0 bases from V and 0 from J, leaving 9 bases between them. This chain's CDR3 is CASSYSATNSGNTIYF. The CDR3 DNA reads as TGTGCCAGCAGTTACTCGGCGACTAACTCTGGAAACACCATATATTTT.

The genes are TRBV5-4 and TRBJ2-7; perhaps TRBD1 as D (6 bases). The CDR3 has 13 amino acids. Germline CDR1 is SGHNT and CDR2 is YYREEE (reference sequence). Trimming left V 2 bases short and J 5 bases short, with 11 bases between. The CDR3 region is CASSFTGWDEQYF. The CDR3 nucleotides are TGTGCCAGCAGCTTTACAGGGTGGGACGAGCAGTACTTC.

The V and J genes are TRBV19 and TRBJ2-7; 9 bases line up with TRBD1. Trimming cost V 6 bases and J 0 bases; bases outside gene matches: 6. Germline CDR1 LNHDA, CDR2 SQIVND (reference sequence). The CDR3 length is 15 residues. Written as DNA, the CDR3 is TGTGCCAGTAGCCTGGACAGGGGACTCTCCTACGAGCAGTACTTC. It codes for CASSLDRGLSYEQYF.

This clone was seen a few times. This chain connects TRBV28 to TRBJ1-2; perhaps TRBD1 as D (5 bases). Germline V gene lookup returns CDR1 MDHEN and CDR2 SYDVKM. The CDR3 length is 16 residues. V was cut by 5 bases and J by 6 bases, with 22 bases left in between. The CDR3 protein is CASSPQPGLLDDGYTF. The CDR3 bases are TGTGCCAGCAGTCCTCAGCCAGGGTTATTAGATGATGGCTACACCTTC.

The gene calls are TRBV2 and TRBJ1-5, with TRBD1 as a possible D gene (6 bases). CDR1 is SNHLY, CDR2 FYNNEI, per germline. The CDR3 runs to 13 residues. Between the trimmed V and J ends, which lost 7 bases and 4 bases, there was a span of 11 bases. CDR3 amino acids: CASNHRENQPQHF. DNA for the CDR3: TGTGCCAGCAATCACAGGGAGAATCAGCCCCAGCATTTT.

This sequence joins TRBV2 and TRBJ2-1; D is ambiguous. Germline loops: CDR1 SNHLY, CDR2 FYNNEI. The V and J ends lost 0 bases and 4 bases respectively, with 4 bases between them. The CDR3 is 13 residues long. The CDR3 sequence: CASSEASYNEQFF. The DNA of the CDR3 is TGTGCCAGCAGTGAAGCTTCGTACAATGAGCAGTTCTTC.

This clone was seen a single time. Relative to the germline gene, one junction end is altered; a read error may explain this. Additional DNA sequences in this sample encode the identical CDR3. The chain is built from TRBV6-6 and TRBJ1-4; 11 nucleotides line up with TRBD1. Per germline, CDR1 MNHNY and CDR2 SVGAGI (reference sequence). CDR3 length equals 15 residues. CDR3: CASSEGQGVNEKLFF. In nucleotides, the CDR3 is TGTGCCAGCAGTGAGGGACAGGGGGTTAATGAAAAACTGTTCTTT.

This clone appeared once. V usage is TRBV19 and J usage is TRBJ2-6, with TRBD2 as a possible D gene (5 bases). The CDR3 contains 15 residues. Per the germline V gene, CDR1 is LNHDA and CDR2 is SQIVND (reference sequence). The germline V and J ends were trimmed by 7 bases and 4 bases, with 14 bases remaining between them. The chain's CDR3 is CASTPRDPGANVLTF. For the CDR3, the DNA is TGTGCCAGTACCCCTCGGGATCCCGGGGCCAACGTCCTGACTTTC.

The rearrangement links TRBV20-1 to TRBJ2-7; D is unclear. The length of the CDR3 is 11 residues. Per germline, CDR1 DFQATT and CDR2 SNEGSKA (reference sequence). Trimming removed 6 bases from V and 4 bases from J, with 10 bases in between. The CDR3 here is CSAVYTYEQYF. DNA of the CDR3: TGCAGTGCAGTGTACACGTACGAGCAGTACTTC.

This clone was observed a single time. This sequence joins TRBV6-5 and TRBJ1-5; no definite D call. Trimming took off 0 bases at V and 2 bases at J, with 8 bases between the two ends. The CDR3 covers 15 residues. Germline lookup yields CDR1 MNHEY and CDR2 SVGAGI. The CDR3 DNA reads as TGTGCCAGCAGTTACTCGTTGGCAGGCAATCAGCCCCAGCATTTT. It yields the protein CASSYSLAGNQPQHF.

This chain connects TRBV6-1 to TRBJ2-4; D perhaps matches TRBD1 (6 bases). The CDR3 sequence is 14 residues long. The germline V gene encodes CDR1 MNHNS and CDR2 SASEGT. Deletions cut 4 bases from V and 1 base from J, with 8 bases between. The CDR3 is CASSAQGAKNIQYF. DNA for the CDR3: TGTGCCAGCAGTGCACAGGGTGCCAAAAACATTCAGTACTTC.

V is TRBV6-1 and J is TRBJ1-3, with 7 bases fitting TRBD1. The CDR3 loop spans 15 amino acids. The V gene end was trimmed by 5 bases and the J gene end by 5 bases; junction bases not matched to a gene: 9. Germline lookup yields CDR1 MNHNS and CDR2 SASEGT. CDR3 sequence (DNA): TGTGCCAGCAGTCTAGGACAGGCAGAACGAAACACCATATATTTT. Translated, it gives CASSLGQAERNTIYF.

Concerning this clone itself: Relative to the germline gene, one junction end is altered; a read error may explain this. V is TRBV27 and J is TRBJ2-3, with 14 bases aligning to TRBD2. The CDR3 is 16 residues long. Germline V gives CDR1 MNHEY, CDR2 SMNVEV (reference sequence). CDR3: CASSSGTSGSTDAQYF. CDR3 DNA sequence: TGTGCCAGCAGTTCCGGGACTAGCGGGAGTACAGATGCGCAGTATTTT.

The chain is built from TRBV19 and TRBJ2-7; perhaps TRBD1 as D (5 bases). CDR1 and CDR2 from the germline V gene are LNHDA and SQIVND (reference sequence). V dropped 5 bases and J dropped 6 bases, with 23 bases sitting between them. The CDR3 is 16 residues long. CDR3 sequence: CASSLTLGTGPSEQYF. The CDR3 DNA reads TGTGCCAGTAGTCTCACCCTCGGTACAGGCCCAAGCGAGCAGTACTTC.

V gene TRBV5-1 combines with J gene TRBJ2-7, with 12 bases fitting TRBD2. This CDR3 is 17 amino acids long. CDR1 is SGHRS and CDR2 is YFSETQ in the germline V gene. The V segment lost 7 bases and the J segment 0 bases; nucleotides outside the gene matches: 11. The CDR3 loop reads CASGPGGTSGPSYEQYF. DNA of the CDR3: TGCGCCAGCGGCCCCGGAGGGACTAGCGGGCCCTCCTACGAGCAGTACTTC.

The J gene is TRBJ2-1, the V gene TRBV7-2; 8 nucleotides line up with TRBD2. With 3 bases clipped from V and 7 bases from J, the junction kept 2 bases outside the gene matches. The CDR3 has 13 amino acids. Germline lookup yields CDR1 SGHTA and CDR2 FQGNSA. The CDR3 here is CASSFSGVNEQFF. CDR3 in DNA: TGTGCCAGCAGCTTTAGCGGGGTTAATGAGCAGTTCTTC.

The rearrangement joins TRBV6-1 to TRBJ1-2, with 8 bases aligning to TRBD1. This CDR3 contains 13 residues. Per the germline V gene, CDR1 is MNHNS and CDR2 is SASEGT. V gave up 6 bases and J gave up 7 bases; unmatched junction bases: 7. The CDR3 region is CASSLQGAGGYTF. The CDR3 bases are TGTGCCAGCAGCCTTCAGGGGGCCGGTGGCTACACCTTC.

V is TRBV6-5 and J is TRBJ2-3; 8 nucleotides line up with TRBD1. The CDR3 is 14 amino acids. Germline values: CDR1 MNHEY, CDR2 SVGAGI. V gave up 5 bases and J gave up 8 bases; unmatched junction bases: 9. CDR3: CASSPRRTGGTQYF. As DNA, the CDR3 is TGTGCCAGCAGTCCTAGAAGAACAGGGGGTACGCAGTATTTT.

The gene calls are TRBV27 and TRBJ2-7, with 8 bases identical to TRBD1. V shed 2 bases and J 0 bases; nucleotides not matched to a gene: 9. The V gene's germline CDR1 is MNHEY and CDR2 SMNVEV (reference sequence). The CDR3 loop spans 17 amino acids. In DNA, the CDR3 is TGTGCCAGCAGTTTAGGGCAGGGGGCCGTTGGCTCCTACGAGCAGTACTTC. Its translation is CASSLGQGAVGSYEQYF.